The rows below give T cell receptor beta chains drawn from one sample of a study of cytomegalovirus exposure and HLA in healthy donors. Produced via immunoSEQ multiplex PCR; TCRdb's table is partial and in-frame only. The table lists 85,000 to 130,000 clones, roughly 75% of them singletons, with 1.5% to 2% in the top ten. The source material was PBMCs. These receptors were obtained from a woman aged 40 to 50 in good health and CMV-seronegative. Both conserved end residues are part of each CDR3. Fields, in order: J gene, D gene, V gene, clone size, CDR3 protein, CDR3 DNA. The D gene is left open where the match is weak. Size is stated for part of the rows, as once, few or many counts, or as a class when the clone is expanded.

J gene: TRBJ2-7; D gene: NA; V gene: TRBV5-1; clone size: once; CDR3 protein: CASSFGEVYEQYF; CDR3 DNA: TGCGCCAGCAGCTTTGGGGAGGTCTACGAGCAGTACTTC
J gene: TRBJ1-2; D gene: NA; V gene: TRBV5-1; clone size: NA; CDR3 protein: CASSLGSGTNYGYTF; CDR3 DNA: TGCGCCAGCAGCTTGGGTTCGGGGACTAACTATGGCTACACCTTC
J gene: TRBJ1-2; D gene: NA; V gene: TRBV29-1; clone size: NA; CDR3 protein: CSVEDPAGDNYGYTF; CDR3 DNA: TGCAGCGTTGAAGATCCCGCGGGAGATAACTATGGCTACACCTTC
J gene: TRBJ2-7; D gene: TRBD1; V gene: TRBV4-3; clone size: NA; CDR3 protein: CASSQTGGSYEQYF; CDR3 DNA: TGCGCCAGCAGCCAAACAGGGGGTTCCTACGAGCAGTACTTC
J gene: TRBJ1-2; D gene: NA; V gene: TRBV5-3; clone size: NA; CDR3 protein: CASKPHCHGYTF; CDR3 DNA: TGTGCCTCGAAGCCCCACTGTCATGGCTACACCTTC
J gene: TRBJ2-3; D gene: TRBD2; V gene: TRBV6-5; clone size: once; CDR3 protein: CASKQLAGVSRTQYF; CDR3 DNA: TGTGCCAGCAAACAACTAGCGGGAGTATCTCGTACGCAGTATTTT
J gene: TRBJ1-2; D gene: TRBD1; V gene: TRBV4-3; clone size: NA; CDR3 protein: CASSQGPDRGIAGYTF; CDR3 DNA: TGCGCCAGCAGCCAAGGGCCGGACAGGGGGATCGCTGGCTACACCTTC
J gene: TRBJ2-2; D gene: NA; V gene: TRBV4-3; clone size: NA; CDR3 protein: CASSQASFRVANTGELFF; CDR3 DNA: TGCGCCAGCAGCCAAGCGAGTTTCCGTGTCGCGAACACCGGGGAGCTGTTTTTT
J gene: TRBJ2-7; D gene: NA; V gene: TRBV15; clone size: NA; CDR3 protein: CATSSLVQGGQLSYEQYF; CDR3 DNA: TGTGCCACCAGCAGTCTAGTTCAGGGGGGTCAACTCTCCTACGAGCAGTACTTC
J gene: TRBJ2-1; D gene: TRBD1; V gene: TRBV27; clone size: NA; CDR3 protein: CASSPNPSDRATYNEQFF; CDR3 DNA: TGTGCCAGCAGTCCGAATCCGTCGGACAGGGCTACCTACAATGAGCAGTTCTTC
J gene: TRBJ2-1; D gene: TRBD2; V gene: TRBV29-1; clone size: NA; CDR3 protein: CSVAPSGIRLTYNEQFF; CDR3 DNA: TGCAGCGTTGCGCCTAGCGGGATACGACTAACCTACAATGAGCAGTTCTTC
J gene: TRBJ1-2; D gene: NA; V gene: TRBV28; clone size: NA; CDR3 protein: CASNLIGRGHYGYTF; CDR3 DNA: TGTGCCAGTAATTTGATCGGGAGAGGTCACTATGGCTACACCTTC
J gene: TRBJ2-1; D gene: TRBD2; V gene: TRBV7-3; clone size: NA; CDR3 protein: CASSLRAGDTGPQFF; CDR3 DNA: TGTGCCAGCAGCTTAAGAGCGGGGGACACAGGCCCGCAGTTCTTC
J gene: TRBJ1-1; D gene: TRBD1; V gene: TRBV19; clone size: NA; CDR3 protein: CASSFTGGNTEAFF; CDR3 DNA: TGTGCCAGTAGTTTCACAGGGGGCAACACTGAAGCTTTCTTT
J gene: TRBJ1-1; D gene: NA; V gene: TRBV29-1; clone size: NA; CDR3 protein: CSVDRQMNTEAFF; CDR3 DNA: TGCAGCGTTGATCGACAAATGAACACTGAAGCTTTCTTT
J gene: TRBJ1-2; D gene: NA; V gene: TRBV7-2; clone size: few; CDR3 protein: CASSPQDYYGYTF; CDR3 DNA: TGTGCCAGCAGCCCTCAGGATTACTATGGCTACACCTTC
J gene: TRBJ2-6; D gene: TRBD1; V gene: TRBV5-1; clone size: NA; CDR3 protein: CASSRPDRGRAGANVLTF; CDR3 DNA: TGCGCCAGCAGCCGTCCGGACAGGGGACGGGCTGGGGCCAACGTCCTGACTTTC
J gene: TRBJ2-7; D gene: NA; V gene: TRBV7-6; clone size: NA; CDR3 protein: CASSSPGRPEQYF; CDR3 DNA: TGTGCCAGCAGCTCCCCAGGGAGGCCCGAGCAGTACTTC
J gene: TRBJ2-7; D gene: TRBD1; V gene: TRBV5-4; clone size: NA; CDR3 protein: CASSLRQGAYEQYF; CDR3 DNA: TGTGCCAGCAGCTTGCGACAGGGAGCCTACGAGCAGTACTTC
J gene: TRBJ1-1; D gene: NA; V gene: TRBV11-1; clone size: NA; CDR3 protein: CASRQGVLNTEAFF; CDR3 DNA: TGTGCCAGCAGGCAAGGGGTGCTGAACACTGAAGCTTTCTTT
J gene: TRBJ1-4; D gene: TRBD1; V gene: TRBV27; clone size: once; CDR3 protein: CASSQDRGAQKLFF; CDR3 DNA: TGTGCCAGCAGCCAGGACAGGGGAGCCCAAAAACTGTTTTTT
J gene: TRBJ2-7; D gene: NA; V gene: TRBV11-2; clone size: NA; CDR3 protein: CASSLRSQGTSYEQYF; CDR3 DNA: TGTGCCAGCAGCCTTAGAAGTCAGGGGACCTCCTACGAGCAGTACTTC
J gene: TRBJ2-7; D gene: TRBD1; V gene: TRBV29-1; clone size: few; CDR3 protein: CSVEGAGGEYEQYF; CDR3 DNA: TGCAGCGTTGAAGGGGCAGGGGGCGAATACGAGCAGTACTTC
J gene: TRBJ2-7; D gene: NA; V gene: TRBV7-2; clone size: NA; CDR3 protein: CASSLSYRSYEQYF; CDR3 DNA: TGTGCCAGCAGCTTAAGTTACCGGAGCTACGAGCAGTACTTC
J gene: TRBJ1-4; D gene: NA; V gene: TRBV14; clone size: NA; CDR3 protein: CASSPRGVEGYEKLFF; CDR3 DNA: TGTGCCAGCAGCCCACGCGGTGTGGAGGGATATGAAAAACTGTTTTTT
J gene: TRBJ1-5; D gene: TRBD1; V gene: TRBV2; clone size: NA; CDR3 protein: CASTQGVKPQHF; CDR3 DNA: TGTGCCAGCACCCAGGGGGTGAAGCCCCAGCATTTT
J gene: TRBJ1-1; D gene: TRBD1; V gene: TRBV19; clone size: few; CDR3 protein: CASTLAGGYTEAFF; CDR3 DNA: TGTGCCAGTACACTAGCAGGGGGTTACACTGAAGCTTTCTTT
J gene: TRBJ1-1; D gene: TRBD1; V gene: TRBV28; clone size: NA; CDR3 protein: CASSSPGQTMNTEAFF; CDR3 DNA: TGTGCCAGCAGTTCCCCGGGACAGACCATGAACACTGAAGCTTTCTTT
J gene: TRBJ2-7; D gene: NA; V gene: TRBV4-1; clone size: NA; CDR3 protein: CASSSPGSYYEQYF; CDR3 DNA: TGCGCCAGCAGCTCCCCCGGGAGCTACTACGAGCAGTACTTC
J gene: TRBJ2-7; D gene: NA; V gene: TRBV28; clone size: few; CDR3 protein: CASSLNAPGEQYF; CDR3 DNA: TGTGCCAGCAGTCTAAACGCCCCCGGGGAGCAGTACTTC
J gene: TRBJ2-1; D gene: NA; V gene: TRBV2; clone size: NA; CDR3 protein: CASTGGERSYNEQFF; CDR3 DNA: TGTGCCAGCACGGGGGGCGAACGCTCCTACAATGAGCAGTTCTTC
J gene: TRBJ2-3; D gene: NA; V gene: TRBV28; clone size: NA; CDR3 protein: CASRRLRERGADTQYF; CDR3 DNA: TGTGCCAGTCGCCGCCTGCGGGAGAGGGGGGCAGATACGCAGTATTTT
J gene: TRBJ1-1; D gene: NA; V gene: TRBV19; clone size: NA; CDR3 protein: CASRVRGNTEAFF; CDR3 DNA: TGTGCCAGTAGGGTACGGGGGAACACTGAAGCTTTCTTT
J gene: TRBJ1-2; D gene: TRBD1; V gene: TRBV10-2; clone size: NA; CDR3 protein: CAMREGQANGYTF; CDR3 DNA: TGCGCCATGCGGGAGGGACAGGCTAATGGCTACACCTTC
J gene: TRBJ2-1; D gene: TRBD2; V gene: TRBV18; clone size: NA; CDR3 protein: CASSPWGGSPHNEQFF; CDR3 DNA: TGTGCCAGCTCACCATGGGGCGGGAGTCCCCACAATGAGCAGTTCTTC
J gene: TRBJ2-3; D gene: TRBD2; V gene: TRBV29-1; clone size: NA; CDR3 protein: CSVDGGGRRTDTQYF; CDR3 DNA: TGCAGCGTTGATGGGGGGGGGAGGCGCACAGATACGCAGTATTTT
J gene: TRBJ2-7; D gene: TRBD1; V gene: TRBV19; clone size: NA; CDR3 protein: CASSITTGGTYEQYF; CDR3 DNA: TGTGCCAGTAGTATAACGACAGGGGGAACCTACGAGCAGTACTTC
J gene: TRBJ2-3; D gene: TRBD2; V gene: TRBV18; clone size: NA; CDR3 protein: CASSPGLAGDTQYF; CDR3 DNA: TGTGCCAGCTCACCGGGACTAGCGGGAGATACGCAGTATTTT
J gene: TRBJ2-7; D gene: NA; V gene: TRBV28; clone size: NA; CDR3 protein: CASTSGTTYEQYF; CDR3 DNA: TGTGCCAGCACCTCCGGGACAACCTACGAGCAGTACTTC
J gene: TRBJ2-7; D gene: TRBD1; V gene: TRBV28; clone size: NA; CDR3 protein: CASSPSTGTGNEQYF; CDR3 DNA: TGTGCCAGCAGTCCGTCGACAGGGACAGGGAACGAGCAGTACTTC
J gene: TRBJ1-1; D gene: NA; V gene: TRBV25-1; clone size: few; CDR3 protein: CASSAQMNTEPFF; CDR3 DNA: TGTGCCAGCAGTGCTCAAATGAACACCGAACCTTTCTTT
J gene: TRBJ1-2; D gene: TRBD1; V gene: TRBV10-3; clone size: NA; CDR3 protein: CAISDPGQAYGYTF; CDR3 DNA: TGTGCCATCAGTGATCCGGGACAGGCCTATGGCTACACCTTC
J gene: TRBJ2-7; D gene: NA; V gene: TRBV7-2; clone size: NA; CDR3 protein: CASSFGLYEQYF; CDR3 DNA: TGTGCCAGCAGCTTCGGACTCTACGAGCAGTACTTC
J gene: TRBJ2-2; D gene: NA; V gene: TRBV5-1; clone size: NA; CDR3 protein: CASSLIAGIKGTGELFF; CDR3 DNA: TGCGCCAGCAGCTTGATCGCGGGAATAAAGGGGACCGGGGAGCTGTTTTTT
J gene: TRBJ1-5; D gene: TRBD1; V gene: TRBV19; clone size: NA; CDR3 protein: CASTTGDGQPQHF; CDR3 DNA: TGTGCCAGTACTACAGGGGATGGACAGCCCCAGCATTTT
J gene: TRBJ2-7; D gene: TRBD2; V gene: TRBV7-2; clone size: NA; CDR3 protein: CASSLVAGPYEQYF; CDR3 DNA: TGTGCCAGCAGCTTAGTAGCGGGACCCTACGAGCAGTACTTC
J gene: TRBJ1-2; D gene: NA; V gene: TRBV9; clone size: few; CDR3 protein: CASSVGGALANYGYTF; CDR3 DNA: TGTGCCAGCAGCGTAGGAGGCGCCCTAGCTAACTATGGCTACACCTTC
J gene: TRBJ1-4; D gene: TRBD1; V gene: TRBV4-3; clone size: NA; CDR3 protein: CASSLYFGQGALNEKLFF; CDR3 DNA: TGCGCCAGCAGCCTCTACTTCGGGCAGGGGGCGCTTAATGAAAAACTGTTTTTT
J gene: TRBJ2-3; D gene: NA; V gene: TRBV7-9; clone size: few; CDR3 protein: CASSPLRRSTDTQYF; CDR3 DNA: TGTGCCAGCAGCCCCCTGAGGAGGTCTACAGATACGCAGTATTTT
J gene: TRBJ2-5; D gene: NA; V gene: TRBV29-1; clone size: NA; CDR3 protein: CSVFGPYQETQYF; CDR3 DNA: TGCAGCGTTTTTGGCCCGTACCAAGAGACCCAGTACTTC
J gene: TRBJ2-7; D gene: NA; V gene: TRBV4-2; clone size: once; CDR3 protein: CASSQDRTGFNEQYF; CDR3 DNA: TGTGCCAGCAGCCAAGATCGTACAGGTTTCAACGAGCAGTACTTC
J gene: TRBJ1-5; D gene: NA; V gene: TRBV27; clone size: NA; CDR3 protein: CASSFLNQPQHF; CDR3 DNA: TGTGCCAGCAGTTTCCTCAATCAGCCCCAGCATTTT
J gene: TRBJ1-2; D gene: TRBD1; V gene: TRBV5-6; clone size: NA; CDR3 protein: CASSWGTGSLYGYTF; CDR3 DNA: TGTGCCAGCAGCTGGGGGACAGGGAGCCTCTATGGCTACACCTTC